This T cell receptor (beta chain) is from a study of a mutant IDH1 vaccine in newly diagnosed glioma. Study summary: The therapy given earlier, which was standard therapy, consisted of radiotherapy, temozolomide, or both, and most of the patients received both. Study results and caveats: Among top peripheral T cell clonotypes, changes seemed unrelated to pseudoprogression.

The time point: week 11, during vaccination. Every vaccine dose comprised 300 ug of mutant IDH1 20-mer peptide plus topical imiquimod. Notes on this clone: Its antigen is unidentified.

The table came from immunoSEQ multiplex PCR; TCRdb's copy has only in-frame clones and leaves some out. The data show tens of thousands of clones, with 78% seen just once and about 24% held by the top ten. The CDR3 extends over 16 amino acids. CDR1 is LGHNA, CDR2 YNFKEQ, per germline. Trimming took 1 base from V and 4 from J; bases not matched to a gene: 0. This chain uses TRBV4-2 with TRBJ2-3, with 15 bases lining up with TRBD2. Specimen: PBMCs, collected from a glioma patient whose treatment included an IDH1 peptide vaccine. The source of this sequence is a man aged 25 to 40 with glioma. The CDR3 sequence is CASSQGTSGRADTQYF. CDR3 bases: TGTGCCAGCAGCCAAGGGACTAGCGGGAGGGCAGATACGCAGTATTTT.